Below are 7 T cell receptor beta chains sequenced from a single sample in a study of blood T cell repertoires in COVID-19 (dated by TCRdb to 2020 to 2021). Receptor libraries were prepared by the immunoSEQ multiplex PCR assay. TCRdb re-hosts the immuneACCESS table, in-frame sequences only. Its copies lack some clones; in the studies checked, an unresolved V gene accounts for under half of them, and the cause for the rest is not known. Present in this sample are roughly 230,000 clones, 80% to 90% of which were seen just once. Under 7% of the sample is in the top ten clones. Source material: PBMCs or T cells enriched from blood (not recorded which). Receptors were obtained from a woman aged 50 to 60 who had been exposed to COVID-19.

The chain couples TRBV10-2 to TRBJ1-6; D perhaps matches TRBD1 (6 bases). Trimming stripped 0 bases from V and 10 bases from J, with 13 bases between. The CDR3 extends over 15 amino acids. The germline V gene encodes CDR1 WSHSY and CDR2 SAAADI. DNA for the CDR3: TGCGCCAGCAGTGAGTCGAACAGGGTATGGTCACCCCTCCACTTT. Amino acids: CASSESNRVWSPLHF.

V usage is TRBV5-1 and J usage is TRBJ2-3; 12 nucleotides match TRBD2. The CDR3 loop spans 18 amino acids. V lost 0 bases, J lost 0 bases, and 5 bases stayed unmatched. The germline gives CDR1 SGHRS, CDR2 YFSETQ. This CDR3 is CASSLGLAGGPSTDTQYF. The DNA of the CDR3 is TGCGCCAGCAGCTTGGGGCTAGCGGGGGGGCCTAGCACAGATACGCAGTATTTT.

The chain combines TRBV9 with TRBJ1-2; a possible D gene is TRBD1 (6 bases). Germline CDR1 reads SGDLS; CDR2 reads YYNGEE. Trimming left V 4 bases short and J 6 bases short, with 16 bases between. There are 14 residues in the CDR3. Here the CDR3 reads CASSSGRGADGYTF. The CDR3 nucleotides are TGTGCCAGCAGCTCGGGACGGGGGGCAGATGGCTACACCTTC.

The CDR3 DNA follows: TGTGCCAGCAGTCTTCTCTCCACCATATATTTT. This codes for CASSLLSTIYF. The chain recombines TRBV12-3 or TRBV12-4 with TRBJ1-3; no clear D. This CDR3 is built from 11 residues. V dropped 5 bases and J dropped 9 bases, with 8 bases sitting between them.

This chain links TRBV11-2 with TRBJ2-1, with a possible D match to TRBD1 (6 bases). Germline CDR1 and CDR2: SGHAT and FQNNGV. Between the trimmed V and J ends, which lost 1 base and 7 bases, there was a span of 8 bases. This CDR3 has 13 amino acids. Here the CDR3 DNA reads TGTGCCAGCAGCTTAGTTAGGGGGAATGAGCAGTTCTTC. Amino acid sequence: CASSLVRGNEQFF.

This clone was seen only once. The CDR3 nucleotides read TGTGCCAGCACCTTATCCAGGGGCACTGAAGCTTTCTTT. This sequence encodes CASTLSRGTEAFF. V is TRBV6-5 and J is TRBJ1-1; a possible D gene is TRBD1 (6 bases). The V end was cut by 7 bases, the J end by 4 bases, with 13 bases between. Germline lookup yields CDR1 MNHEY and CDR2 SVGAGI. CDR3 length: 13 amino acids.

The chain couples TRBV5-1 to TRBJ2-3, with TRBD1 as a possible D gene (5 bases). This CDR3 contains 15 residues. Germline V gene lookup returns CDR1 SGHRS and CDR2 YFSETQ. V lost 3 bases and J 1 base, leaving 12 bases between the germline ends. CDR3 residues: CASSSAATGTDTQYF. The DNA of the CDR3 is TGCGCCAGCAGCTCCGCCGCGACAGGCACAGATACGCAGTATTTT.